The rows below give T cell receptor beta chains drawn from one sample of a study of CD8 T cells in Susac syndrome. TCRdb fed the immunoSEQ multiplex PCR reads into MiXCR, producing one record per CDR3 protein. This sample has roughly 120,000 distinct CDR3 sequences, with 85% to 95% found just once. What was sequenced was CD8+ T cells from PBMCs. These receptors all come from a human donor with multiple sclerosis. CDR3s include the opening cysteine and the closing phenylalanine or tryptophan. The order of the fields is clone size, D gene, J gene, V gene, CDR3 DNA, CDR3 protein. A D gene is named only where the DNA matches it firmly. Not all rows give a size; the values are once, few, many and, for expanded clones, a class.

>.|.|TRBJ1-1|TRBV29-1
TGCAGCGTACTGTTTAGGACCCGGGAAGAAGCTTTCTTT
CSVLFRTREEAFF
>.|TRBD2|TRBJ2-3|TRBV27
TGTGCCAGCAGTTTATGGGTAGCGGGGGGTGGGACAGATACGCAGTATTTT
CASSLWVAGGGTDTQYF
>.|.|TRBJ2-7|TRBV20-1
TGCAGTGCTAGACTGGATTCCTACGAGCAGTACTTC
CSARLDSYEQYF
>.|TRBD2|TRBJ2-5|TRBV4-1
TGCGCCAGCAGCTCCAAGAGCGGGGTCCAAGAGACCCAGTACTTC
CASSSKSGVQETQYF
>.|TRBD1|TRBJ1-1|TRBV20-1
TGCAGTGCTAGGACAGGGGACCAAGAGACTGAAGCTTTCTTT
CSARTGDQETEAFF
>.|TRBD1|TRBJ2-3|TRBV12-5
TGTGCTAGTGGTCAGGGGGCAGATACGCAGTATTTT
CASGQGADTQYF
>.|.|TRBJ2-3|TRBV27
TGTGCCAGCAGTTTTGGGGGGACTTGGAGAGATACGCAGTATTTT
CASSFGGTWRDTQYF
>.|.|TRBJ1-1|TRBV2
TGTGCCAGCAGTGATTCGAACACTGAAGCTTTCTTT
CASSDSNTEAFF
>.|.|TRBJ2-4|TRBV4-1
TGCGCCAGCAGCCAAGATTCGGGGGCTAAAGACATTCAGTACTTC
CASSQDSGAKDIQYF
>.|TRBD1|TRBJ1-4|TRBV5-1
TGCGCCAGCAGCCCTCGGGACAGGGGGGGTGAAAAACTGTTTTTT
CASSPRDRGGEKLFF
>.|.|TRBJ2-2|TRBV29-1
TGCAGCGCCCCTGACAGATCCACCGGGGAGCTGTTTTTT
CSAPDRSTGELFF
>.|.|TRBJ2-5|TRBV30
TGTGCCTGGCTACGGACAGCTCGGGGGACCCAGTACTTC
CAWLRTARGTQYF
>.|TRBD2|TRBJ2-7|TRBV4-1
TGCGCCAGCAGCCAAGAACGCGGGGGCTACGAGCAGTACTTC
CASSQERGGYEQYF
>.|.|TRBJ2-3|TRBV14
TGTGCCAGCAGCCAAGTTGGAACAGATACGCAGTATTTT
CASSQVGTDTQYF
>.|.|TRBJ1-1|TRBV30
TGTGCCTGGAGCCCGTTGGACAACACTGAAGCTTTCTTT
CAWSPLDNTEAFF
>.|TRBD1|TRBJ2-7|TRBV6-5
TGTGCCAGCAGTTACGGAGGGACAGGGAGGGGAGAGCAGTACTTC
CASSYGGTGRGEQYF
>once|.|TRBJ2-1|TRBV5-1
TGCGCCAGCAGGGAAAGCTCCTACAATGAGCAGTTCTTC
CASRESSYNEQFF
>.|.|TRBJ2-5|TRBV4-1
TGCGCCAGCAGCCAAGTATTCGAGTTAGAGACCCAGTACTTC
CASSQVFELETQYF
>.|.|TRBJ1-1|TRBV9
TGTGCCAGCAGCGTCGGGAAAACGGACGGGAAGAACACTGAAGCTTTCTTT
CASSVGKTDGKNTEAFF
>.|.|TRBJ2-7|TRBV6-5
TGTGCCAGCAGAGGCGGGATATCCTACGAGCAGTACTTC
CASRGGISYEQYF
>once|.|TRBJ1-2|TRBV29-1
TGCAGCGTTGAGCCCCAGGGCGGCTATGGCTACACCTTC
CSVEPQGGYGYTF
>.|.|TRBJ2-2|TRBV27
TGTGCCAGCAGTTGGGCCAGGGGGGACACCGGGGAGCTGTTTTTT
CASSWARGDTGELFF
>.|.|TRBJ2-1|TRBV5-6
TGTGCCAGCAGCTTGGGGGTTCGCAATGAGCAGTTCTTC
CASSLGVRNEQFF
>.|TRBD2|TRBJ2-2|TRBV5-4
TGTGCCAGCAGCTTGGCCGAGCGGGGGGGTGCCGGGGAGCTGTTTTTT
CASSLAERGGAGELFF
>.|.|TRBJ2-7|TRBV13
TGTGCCAGCAGCTTAGGCCAAGTGGTTTACTACGAGCAGTACTTC
CASSLGQVVYYEQYF
>.|.|TRBJ2-6|TRBV5-1
TGCGCCAGCAGCTCGTCCGGGGAGGCTGGGGCCAACGTCCTGACTTTC
CASSSSGEAGANVLTF
>once|TRBD2|TRBJ2-7|TRBV5-1
TGCGCCAGCAGCCCGGGGGGTACGAGAGAGCAGTACTTC
CASSPGGTREQYF
>.|TRBD1|TRBJ2-2|TRBV10-3
TGTGCCATCGGACAGGGGGCTGGCACCGGGGAGCTGTTTTTT
CAIGQGAGTGELFF
>.|.|TRBJ2-7|TRBV7-6
TGTGCCAGCAGCCTAAGACAGGCGACCTACGAGCAGTACTTC
CASSLRQATYEQYF
>.|TRBD2|TRBJ2-1|TRBV29-1
TGCAGCGGCGCGGGAGGGCCGGGCAATGAGCAGTTCTTC
CSGAGGPGNEQFF
>.|TRBD1|TRBJ2-7|TRBV13
TGTGCCAGCAGCCCGCGGACAGGGCTAATCGAGCAGTACTTC
CASSPRTGLIEQYF
>.|.|TRBJ2-1|TRBV19
TGTGCCAGTTCGACAGGTCAGGATGAGCAGTTCTTC
CASSTGQDEQFF
>once|TRBD1|TRBJ1-1|TRBV3-1
TGTGCCAGCAGCCAAGAAGGGGGCAGGGCCAGCGCTGAAGCTTTCTTT
CASSQEGGRASAEAFF
>.|.|TRBJ2-1|TRBV30
TGTGCCTGGAGCCAATCGTGGGGTGATGAGCAGTTCTTC
CAWSQSWGDEQFF
>once|TRBD1|TRBJ2-5|TRBV6-5
TGTGCCAGCAGTTACTCGACTAGGGACAGGGATCAAGAGACCCAGTACTTC
CASSYSTRDRDQETQYF
>few|.|TRBJ1-2|TRBV20-1
TGCAGTGCTAGGGTGGGCAACTCACCTGGCTACACCTTC
CSARVGNSPGYTF
>.|.|TRBJ2-5|TRBV4-1
TGCGCCAGCAGCCCCCCACTCTCAGGTGGGCAAGAGACCCAGTACTTC
CASSPPLSGGQETQYF
>once|TRBD2|TRBJ2-5|TRBV12-3/TRBV12-4
TGTGCCAGCAGGGGACTAGCGGGAGGAGAGACCCAGTACTTC
CASRGLAGGETQYF
>.|.|TRBJ2-7|TRBV4-1
TGCGCCAGCAGCCAAGGATGGATGATCCGACCCTACGAGCAGTACTTC
CASSQGWMIRPYEQYF